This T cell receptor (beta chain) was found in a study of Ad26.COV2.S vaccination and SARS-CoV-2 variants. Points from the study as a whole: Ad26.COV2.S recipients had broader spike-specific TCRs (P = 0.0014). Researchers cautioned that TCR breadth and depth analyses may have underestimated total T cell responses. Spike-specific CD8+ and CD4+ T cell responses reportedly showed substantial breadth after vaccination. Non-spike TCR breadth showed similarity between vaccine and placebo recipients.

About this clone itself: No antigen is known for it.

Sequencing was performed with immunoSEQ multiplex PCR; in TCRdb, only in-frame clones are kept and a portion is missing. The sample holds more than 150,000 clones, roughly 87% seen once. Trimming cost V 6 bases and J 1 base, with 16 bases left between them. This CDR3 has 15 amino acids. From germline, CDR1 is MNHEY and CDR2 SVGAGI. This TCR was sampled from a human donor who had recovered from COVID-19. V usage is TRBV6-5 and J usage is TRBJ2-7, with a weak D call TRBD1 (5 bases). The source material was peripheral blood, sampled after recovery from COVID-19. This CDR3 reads CASSPATQVSYEQYF. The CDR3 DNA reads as TGTGCCAGCAGCCCAGCTACACAGGTTTCCTACGAGCAGTACTTC.